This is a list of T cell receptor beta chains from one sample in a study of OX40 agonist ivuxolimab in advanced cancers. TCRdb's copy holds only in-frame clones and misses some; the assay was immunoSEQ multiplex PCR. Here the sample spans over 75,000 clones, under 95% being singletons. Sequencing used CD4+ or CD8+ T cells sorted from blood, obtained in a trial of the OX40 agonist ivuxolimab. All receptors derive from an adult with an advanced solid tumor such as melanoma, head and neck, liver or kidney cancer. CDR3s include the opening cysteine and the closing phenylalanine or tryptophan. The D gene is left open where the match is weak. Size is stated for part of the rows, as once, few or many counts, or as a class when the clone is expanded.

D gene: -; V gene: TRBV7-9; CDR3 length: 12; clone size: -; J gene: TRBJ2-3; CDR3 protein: CASSFEADTQYF; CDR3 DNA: TGTGCCAGCAGCTTTGAGGCAGATACGCAGTATTTT
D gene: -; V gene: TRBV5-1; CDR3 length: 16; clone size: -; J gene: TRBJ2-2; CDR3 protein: CASSLKIGTNTGELFF; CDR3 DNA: TGCGCCAGCAGCTTGAAAATAGGGACGAACACCGGGGAGCTGTTTTTT
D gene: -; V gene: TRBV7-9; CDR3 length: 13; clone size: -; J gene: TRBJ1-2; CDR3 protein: CASSRDWAYGYTF; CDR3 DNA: TGTGCCAGCAGCCGCGACTGGGCCTATGGCTACACCTTC
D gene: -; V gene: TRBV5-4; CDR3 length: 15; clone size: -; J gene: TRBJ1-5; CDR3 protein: CASSSGGLGGQPQHF; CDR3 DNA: TGTGCCAGCAGCTCGGGGGGTTTAGGAGGGCAGCCCCAGCATTTT
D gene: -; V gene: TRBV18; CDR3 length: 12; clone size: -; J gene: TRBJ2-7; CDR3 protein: CASSPTGYEQYF; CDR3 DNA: TGTGCCAGCTCACCTACAGGATACGAGCAGTACTTC
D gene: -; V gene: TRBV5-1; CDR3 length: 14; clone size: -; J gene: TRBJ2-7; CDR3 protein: CASRRDSVSYEQYF; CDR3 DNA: TGCGCCAGCAGGCGGGACAGCGTAAGCTACGAGCAGTACTTC
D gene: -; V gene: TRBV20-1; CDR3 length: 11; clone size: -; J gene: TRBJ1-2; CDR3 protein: CSAREGGGYTF; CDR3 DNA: TGCAGTGCTAGAGAGGGGGGTGGCTACACCTTC
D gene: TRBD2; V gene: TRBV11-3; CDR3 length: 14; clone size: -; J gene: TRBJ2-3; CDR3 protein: CASSLGRLAGTQYF; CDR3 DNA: TGTGCCAGCAGCTTAGGGCGACTAGCGGGGACTCAGTATTTT
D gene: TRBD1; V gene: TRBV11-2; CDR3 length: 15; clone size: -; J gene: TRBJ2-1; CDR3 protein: CASSQGTGGPNEQFF; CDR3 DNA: TGTGCCAGCAGTCAAGGGACAGGGGGTCCCAATGAGCAGTTCTTC
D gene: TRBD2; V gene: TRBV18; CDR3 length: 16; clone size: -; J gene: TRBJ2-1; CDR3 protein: CASSPMGLAGGDEQFF; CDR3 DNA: TGTGCCAGCTCACCCATGGGACTAGCGGGAGGTGATGAGCAGTTCTTC
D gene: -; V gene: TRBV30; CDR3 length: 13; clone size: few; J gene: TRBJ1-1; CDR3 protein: CAWSMGVNTEAFF; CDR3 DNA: TGTGCCTGGAGTATGGGGGTGAACACTGAAGCTTTCTTT
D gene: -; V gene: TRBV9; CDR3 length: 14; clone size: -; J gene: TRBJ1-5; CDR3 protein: CASSPTTGTQPQHF; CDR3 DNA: TGTGCCAGCAGCCCGACGACAGGTACTCAGCCCCAGCATTTT
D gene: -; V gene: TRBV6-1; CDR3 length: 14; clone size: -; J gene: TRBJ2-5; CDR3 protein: CASRKRRYQETQYF; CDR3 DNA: TGTGCCAGCAGGAAGAGGAGATACCAAGAGACCCAGTACTTC
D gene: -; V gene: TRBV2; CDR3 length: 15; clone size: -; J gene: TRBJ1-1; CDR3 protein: CASSVKLPPNTEAFF; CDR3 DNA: TGTGCCAGCAGTGTCAAACTACCGCCGAACACTGAAGCTTTCTTT
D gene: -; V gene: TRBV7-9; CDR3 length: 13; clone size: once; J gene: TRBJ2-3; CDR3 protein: CASSFQGQDTQYF; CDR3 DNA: TGTGCCAGCAGCTTTCAGGGGCAGGATACGCAGTATTTT
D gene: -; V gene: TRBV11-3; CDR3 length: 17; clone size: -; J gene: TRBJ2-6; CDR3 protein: CASSSLGSRSGANVLTF; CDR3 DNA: TGTGCCAGCAGCTCCCTGGGGAGCAGGTCTGGGGCCAACGTCCTGACTTTC
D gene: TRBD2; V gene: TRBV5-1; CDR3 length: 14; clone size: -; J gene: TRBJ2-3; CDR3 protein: CASSPAELAGGLYF; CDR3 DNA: TGCGCCAGCAGCCCTGCCGAATTAGCGGGAGGCTTGTATTTT
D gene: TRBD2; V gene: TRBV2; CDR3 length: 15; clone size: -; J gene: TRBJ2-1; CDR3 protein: CASSPGTSGGDEQFF; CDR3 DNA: TGTGCCAGCAGCCCCGGGACTAGCGGGGGAGATGAGCAGTTCTTC
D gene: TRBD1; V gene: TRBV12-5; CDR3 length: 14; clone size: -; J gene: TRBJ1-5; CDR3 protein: CASGRGQGGQPQHF; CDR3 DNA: TGTGCTAGTGGCCGGGGACAGGGGGGTCAGCCCCAGCATTTT
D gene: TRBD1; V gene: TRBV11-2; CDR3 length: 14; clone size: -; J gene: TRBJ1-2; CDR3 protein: CASSPGQGLYGYTF; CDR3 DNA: TGTGCCAGCAGCCCGGGACAGGGGCTCTATGGCTACACCTTC
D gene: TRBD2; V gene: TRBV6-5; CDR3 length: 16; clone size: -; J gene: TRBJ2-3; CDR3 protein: CASSYSSAGRGLAQYF; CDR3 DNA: TGTGCCAGCAGTTACTCGTCGGCCGGGAGGGGGTTGGCGCAGTATTTT
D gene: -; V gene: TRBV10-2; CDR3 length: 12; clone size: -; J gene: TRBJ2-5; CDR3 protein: CASSVARETQYF; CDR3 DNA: TGCGCCAGCAGTGTGGCAAGAGAGACCCAGTACTTC
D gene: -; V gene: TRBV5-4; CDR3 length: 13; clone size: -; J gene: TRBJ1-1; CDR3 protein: CASSLSMNTEAFF; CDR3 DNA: TGTGCCAGCAGCTTGAGTATGAACACTGAAGCTTTCTTT
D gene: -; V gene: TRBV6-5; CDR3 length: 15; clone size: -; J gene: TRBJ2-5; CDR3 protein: CASSSLRDLQETQYF; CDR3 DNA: TGTGCCAGCAGTTCGCTCCGGGACTTACAAGAGACCCAGTACTTC
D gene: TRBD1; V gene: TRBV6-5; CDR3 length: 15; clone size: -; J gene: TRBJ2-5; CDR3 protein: CASRDRGLGVETQYF; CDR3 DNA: TGTGCCAGCAGGGACAGGGGTCTCGGTGTGGAGACCCAGTACTTC
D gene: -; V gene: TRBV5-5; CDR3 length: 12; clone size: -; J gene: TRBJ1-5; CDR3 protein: CASSSLTGPQHF; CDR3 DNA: TGTGCCAGCAGCTCCCTGACAGGGCCCCAGCATTTT
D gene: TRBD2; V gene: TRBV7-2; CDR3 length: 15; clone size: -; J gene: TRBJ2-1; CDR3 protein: CASSLEAGGNNEQFF; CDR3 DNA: TGTGCCAGCAGCTTAGAGGCGGGAGGGAACAATGAGCAGTTCTTC
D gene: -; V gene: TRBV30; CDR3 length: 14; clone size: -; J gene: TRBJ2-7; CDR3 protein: CAWSILTGRGEQYF; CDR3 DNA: TGTGCCTGGAGCATCTTGACAGGGAGGGGCGAGCAGTACTTC
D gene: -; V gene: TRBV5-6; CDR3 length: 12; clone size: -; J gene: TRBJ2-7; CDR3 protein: CASSQDRYQQYF; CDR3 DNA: TGTGCCAGCAGCCAAGACAGGTATCAGCAGTACTTC
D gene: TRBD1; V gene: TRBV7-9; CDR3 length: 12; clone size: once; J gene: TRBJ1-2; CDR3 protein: CASSYQGEGYTF; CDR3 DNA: TGTGCCAGCAGCTACCAGGGGGAAGGCTACACCTTC
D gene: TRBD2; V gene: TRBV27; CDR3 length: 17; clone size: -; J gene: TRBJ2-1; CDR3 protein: CASRHRLAGGPSNEQFF; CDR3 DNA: TGTGCCAGCAGACATAGGCTAGCGGGAGGGCCCTCCAATGAGCAGTTCTTC
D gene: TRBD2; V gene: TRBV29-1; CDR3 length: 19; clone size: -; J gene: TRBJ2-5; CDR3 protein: CSVETRGDYRRTHQETQYF; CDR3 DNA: TGCAGCGTTGAAACCCGGGGGGATTACAGGAGAACCCATCAAGAGACCCAGTACTTC
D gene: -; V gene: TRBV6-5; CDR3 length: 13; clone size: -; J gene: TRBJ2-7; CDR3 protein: CASSYSKRYEQYF; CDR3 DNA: TGTGCCAGCAGTTACTCGAAGCGCTACGAGCAGTACTTC
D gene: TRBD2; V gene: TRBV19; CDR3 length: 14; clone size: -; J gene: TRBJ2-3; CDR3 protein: CASKAGHSTDTQYF; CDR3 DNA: TGTGCCAGTAAAGCGGGGCATAGCACAGATACGCAGTATTTT
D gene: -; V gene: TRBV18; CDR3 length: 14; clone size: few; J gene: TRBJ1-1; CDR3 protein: CASSPPSRGAEAFF; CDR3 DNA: TGTGCCAGCTCACCACCAAGTCGTGGAGCTGAAGCTTTCTTT
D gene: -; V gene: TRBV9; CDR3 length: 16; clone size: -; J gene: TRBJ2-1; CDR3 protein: CASTTTGRGSYNEQFF; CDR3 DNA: TGTGCCAGCACCACCACCGGCAGGGGATCCTACAATGAGCAGTTCTTC
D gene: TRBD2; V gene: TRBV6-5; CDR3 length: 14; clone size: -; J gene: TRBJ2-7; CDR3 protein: CASRPTLAAYEQYF; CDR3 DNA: TGTGCCAGCAGACCCACACTAGCGGCCTACGAGCAGTACTTC
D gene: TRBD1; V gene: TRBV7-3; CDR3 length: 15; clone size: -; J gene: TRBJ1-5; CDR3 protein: CASSLKWDREQPQHF; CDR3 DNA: TGTGCCAGCAGCTTAAAGTGGGACAGGGAACAGCCCCAGCATTTT
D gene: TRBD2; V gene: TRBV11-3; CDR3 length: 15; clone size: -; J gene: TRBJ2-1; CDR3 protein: CASSSELAGFNEQFF; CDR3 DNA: TGTGCCAGCAGCTCGGAACTAGCGGGGTTCAATGAGCAGTTCTTC
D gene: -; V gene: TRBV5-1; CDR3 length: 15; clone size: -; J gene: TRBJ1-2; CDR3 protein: CASSLGAVSNYGYTF; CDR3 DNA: TGCGCCAGCAGCTTGGGGGCCGTCTCTAACTATGGCTACACCTTC
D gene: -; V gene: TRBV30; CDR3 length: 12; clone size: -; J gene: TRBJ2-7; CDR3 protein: CAWRRGGDEQYF; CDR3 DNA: TGTGCCTGGAGGAGGGGTGGAGACGAGCAGTACTTC